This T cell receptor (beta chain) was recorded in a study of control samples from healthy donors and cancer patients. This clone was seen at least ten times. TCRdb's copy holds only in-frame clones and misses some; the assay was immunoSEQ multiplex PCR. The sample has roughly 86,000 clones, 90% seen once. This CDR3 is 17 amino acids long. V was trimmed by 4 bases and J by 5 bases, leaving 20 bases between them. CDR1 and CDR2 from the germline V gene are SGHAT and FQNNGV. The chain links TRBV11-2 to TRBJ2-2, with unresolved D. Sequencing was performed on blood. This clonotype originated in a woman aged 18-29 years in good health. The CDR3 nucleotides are TGTGCCAGCAGCTCTCCCCTGGGCGGAAGAACGACCGGGGAGCTGTTTTTT. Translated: CASSSPLGGRTTGELFF. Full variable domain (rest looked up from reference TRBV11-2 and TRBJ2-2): EAGVAQSPRYKIIEKRQSVAFWCNPISGHATLYWYQQILGQGPKLLIQFQNNGVVDDSQLPKDRFSAERLKGVDSTLKIQPAKLEDSAVYLCASSSPLGGRTTGELFFGEGSRLTVL.